A single sample is the source of the 7 T cell receptor beta chains below, sequenced in a study of blood T cell repertoires in COVID-19. Assay: immunoSEQ multiplex PCR; the TCRdb copy retains only in-frame clones and omits some. The data hold approximately 260,000 clones, with roughly nine tenths observed a single time. Sequenced: PBMCs or T cells enriched from blood (not recorded which). These receptors came from a woman aged 25 to 39 with acute COVID-19.

This clone was picked up one time. This chain links TRBV28 with TRBJ1-2, with D possibly TRBD1 on 6 matching bases. Germline assignment: CDR1 MDHEN and CDR2 SYDVKM. V was cut by 6 bases and J by 4 bases, with 15 bases left in between. The CDR3 runs 14 residues. Here the CDR3 reads CASRKGGGAYGYTF. In DNA, the CDR3 is TGTGCCAGCAGAAAAGGGGGGGGCGCCTATGGCTACACCTTC.

The genes are TRBV29-1 and TRBJ1-5; perhaps TRBD1 as D (5 bases). Germline loops: CDR1 SQVTM, CDR2 ANQGSEA. Trimming shortened V by 7 bases and J by 6 bases, and 10 bases separated the two germline ends. This CDR3 contains 11 residues. The CDR3 loop is CSAGGGQPQHF. The CDR3 DNA sequence: TGCAGCGCCGGGGGTGGTCAGCCCCAGCATTTT.

This clone was seen a single time. At the DNA level, this CDR3 is encoded by other sequences in the same sample as well. The chain uses TRBV9 and TRBJ1-1; no firm D call. The germline V gene encodes CDR1 SGDLS and CDR2 YYNGEE. V lost 0 bases and J lost 0, with 9 bases in between. This CDR3 is 15 amino acids long. The CDR3 spells CASSVGGSMNTEAFF. In DNA, the CDR3 is TGTGCCAGCAGCGTAGGAGGTTCCATGAACACTGAAGCTTTCTTT.

The chain recombines TRBV19 with TRBJ2-3; 7 bases fit TRBD2. V lost 10 bases, J lost 3 bases, and 16 bases stayed unmatched. The CDR3 runs to 16 residues. CDR1 LNHDA and CDR2 SQIVND come from the germline V gene (reference sequence). CDR3 nucleotides: TGTGCCACCCAAAAACGAGCGGGATTTGGGACAGATACGCAGTATTTT. Protein sequence: CATQKRAGFGTDTQYF.

The CDR3 DNA follows: TGTGCCAGCAGCCCCGGGGGGGGTAGTTTCAGCACAGATACGCAGTATTTT. Translating it yields CASSPGGGSFSTDTQYF. V usage is TRBV5-4 and J usage is TRBJ2-3, with TRBD2 matching 8 bases. The CDR3 spans 17 residues. V lost 4 bases, J lost 0 bases, and 10 bases stayed unmatched. The germline gives CDR1 SGHNT, CDR2 YYREEE (reference sequence).

This chain joins TRBV7-3 and TRBJ2-1; 8 bases align to TRBD2. Looked up from germline, CDR1 is SGHTA and CDR2 is FQGTGA. This CDR3 is built from 13 residues. After removal of 5 bases from V and 9 bases from J, the junction contained 6 bases not matched to a gene. The CDR3 here is CASSTGLGGEQFF. In DNA, the CDR3 is TGTGCCAGCAGCACGGGACTAGGAGGTGAGCAGTTCTTC.

The chain couples TRBV19 to TRBJ2-1; tentative D call: TRBD2 (6 bases). The CDR3 spans 15 residues. Trimming shortened V by 8 bases and J by 0 bases, and 14 bases separated the two germline ends. Germline V lookup: CDR1 LNHDA, CDR2 SQIVND (reference sequence). The CDR3 here is CASQISGSSYNEQFF. For the CDR3, the DNA is TGTGCCAGTCAGATTAGCGGTAGCTCCTACAATGAGCAGTTCTTC.